One T cell receptor (beta chain) is described in this entry. Its antigen remains unidentified. This entry is derived from a study of tumor-infiltrating lymphocytes in localized non-small cell lung cancer. Findings of the study overall: No T-cell fraction difference was seen between IM1 and IM2 tumors. Different pieces of the same tissue were used for each assay. Available tissue quantity limited TCR sequencing to a patient subset.

Sequencing was performed with immunoSEQ multiplex PCR; in TCRdb, only in-frame clones are kept and a portion is missing. The data contain approximately 17,000 clones, around 73% of them singletons. V lost 1 base to trimming and J lost 9 bases; unmatched junction nucleotides: 5. Germline-derived CDR1 and CDR2 are SNHLY and FYNNEI. The CDR3 totals 14 residues. Sequencing was performed on lung tumor tissue. The rearrangement uses TRBV2 and TRBJ1-5; TRBD1 matches at 8 bases. This clonotype was sampled from a human donor with non-small cell lung cancer. CDR3 loop: CASSEGRGRGPQHF. Written as DNA, the CDR3 is TGTGCCAGCAGTGAAGGCAGGGGGCGCGGGCCCCAGCATTTT.